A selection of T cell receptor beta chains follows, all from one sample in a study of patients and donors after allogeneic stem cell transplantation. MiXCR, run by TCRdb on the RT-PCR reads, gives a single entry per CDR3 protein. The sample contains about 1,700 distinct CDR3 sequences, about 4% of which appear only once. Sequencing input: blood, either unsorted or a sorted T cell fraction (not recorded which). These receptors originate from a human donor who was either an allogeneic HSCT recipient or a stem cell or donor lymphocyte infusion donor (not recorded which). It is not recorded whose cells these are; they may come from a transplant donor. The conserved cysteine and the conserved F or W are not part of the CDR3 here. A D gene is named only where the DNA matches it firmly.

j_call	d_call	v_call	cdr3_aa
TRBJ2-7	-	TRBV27	ASSPGQPSYEQY
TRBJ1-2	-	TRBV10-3	AISYEEGRLGGYT
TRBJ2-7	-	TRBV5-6	ASSLPYPYEQY
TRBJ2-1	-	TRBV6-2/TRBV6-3	ASSDGGEQF
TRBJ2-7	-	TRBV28	ASSLYKGDSYEQY
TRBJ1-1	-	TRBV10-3	AISDRVVDTEAF
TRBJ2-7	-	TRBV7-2	ASSLEPGAHYEQY
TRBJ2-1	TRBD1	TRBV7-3	ASSLRTGSRNEQF
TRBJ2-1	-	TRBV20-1	SARGVNNEQF
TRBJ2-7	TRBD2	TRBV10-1	ASSQRESGEQY
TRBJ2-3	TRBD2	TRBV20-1	SAQLAGADTQY
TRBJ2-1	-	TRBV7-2	ASRVEFEQF
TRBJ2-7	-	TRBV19	ASTGKVAGEQY
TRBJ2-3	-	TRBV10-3	AISESADTQY
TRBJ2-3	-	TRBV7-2	ASSQTFAEGTDTQY
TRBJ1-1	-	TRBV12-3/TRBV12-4	ASTHSRRMNTEAF
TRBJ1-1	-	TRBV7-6	ASSLDRNTEAF
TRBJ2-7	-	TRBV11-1	ASSGVRGSYEQY
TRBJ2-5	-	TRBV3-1	ASSGDPGTQY
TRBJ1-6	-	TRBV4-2	ASSQGTFRVSPLH
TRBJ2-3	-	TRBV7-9	ASRPKSTDTQY
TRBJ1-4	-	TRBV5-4	ASSSRDAGGEKLF
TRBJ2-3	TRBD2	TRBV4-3	ASSPGGTDTQY
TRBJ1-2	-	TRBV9	ASSETATYYGYT
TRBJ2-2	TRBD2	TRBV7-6	ASSPGLATNTGELF
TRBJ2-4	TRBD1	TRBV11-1	ASSGTGRAKNIQY
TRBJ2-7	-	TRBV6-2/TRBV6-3	ASSYSMSDEQY
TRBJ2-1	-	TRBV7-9	ASSSSNEQF
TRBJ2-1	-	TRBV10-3	AISDGQVNYNEQF
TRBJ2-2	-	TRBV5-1	ASSLSGTPNTGELF
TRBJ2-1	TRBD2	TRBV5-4	ASSFEGTSGNEQF
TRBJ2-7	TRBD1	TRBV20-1	SASPEGQGYEQY
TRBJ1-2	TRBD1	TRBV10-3	AIGQGVFYGYT
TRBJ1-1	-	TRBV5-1	ASGKGGTTSTEAF
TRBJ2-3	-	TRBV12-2	ASRFPARVGLADTQY
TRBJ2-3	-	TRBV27	ASSTLTDTQY
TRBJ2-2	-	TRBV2	ATGPGIPAGELF
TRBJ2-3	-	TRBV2	ASSGTTDTQY
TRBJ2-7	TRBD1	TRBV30	AWRRGLYEQY
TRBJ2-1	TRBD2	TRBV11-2	ASSRKTSGINNEQF
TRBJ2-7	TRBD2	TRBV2	ASTGTSGKQY
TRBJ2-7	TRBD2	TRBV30	AWSVPGGGSNEQY
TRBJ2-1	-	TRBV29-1	SVDPPHLSSYNEQF
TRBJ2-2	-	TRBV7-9	ASSLPGAAGTGELF
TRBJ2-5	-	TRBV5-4	ASSYRGETQY
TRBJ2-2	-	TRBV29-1	SGGNTGELF
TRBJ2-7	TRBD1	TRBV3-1	ASSRREGAREQY
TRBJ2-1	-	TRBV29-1	SVEVEGHHSEQF
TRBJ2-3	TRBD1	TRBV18	ASSTRGKRGTDTQY
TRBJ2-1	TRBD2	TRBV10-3	AISEGDYSHNEQF
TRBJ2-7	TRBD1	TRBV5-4	ASSLALDRGAYEQY
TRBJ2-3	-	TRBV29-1	SVAEGDTQY
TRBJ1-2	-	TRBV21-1	ASNPGHGYT
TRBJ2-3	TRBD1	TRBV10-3	AIRQGASTDTQY
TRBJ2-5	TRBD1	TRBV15	ATVPGQGRGTQY
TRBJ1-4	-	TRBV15	ATRLGRGGEKLF